The rows below give T cell receptor beta chains drawn from one sample of a study of blood T cell repertoires in COVID-19. Profiling relied on immunoSEQ multiplex PCR, and the TCRdb table lists in-frame clones only, not all of them. Found here are 120,000 or so clones, about 88% of them singletons; the top ten hold approximately 1.1%. Sequencing used peripheral blood. The receptor source for this set is a woman of 80 years or more with acute or convalescent COVID-19. Each CDR3 is given with its conserved first and last residue. The order of the fields is clone size, D gene, V gene, J gene, CDR3 DNA, CDR3 protein. The D gene is left open where the match is weak. Only part of the rows carry a size: once, few, many, or a class if the clone is expanded.

clone_size: NA
d_call: TRBD1
v_call: TRBV7-9
j_call: TRBJ1-1
cdr3_nt: TGTGCCAGCAGTCCCTCGGACAGGGGGTACACTGAAGCTTTCTTT
cdr3_aa: CASSPSDRGYTEAFF

clone_size: NA
d_call: TRBD1
v_call: TRBV5-1
j_call: TRBJ2-2
cdr3_nt: TGCGCCAGCAGCTTGAGATCGGGACAGGGGAGAACCGGGGAGCTGTTTTTT
cdr3_aa: CASSLRSGQGRTGELFF

clone_size: NA
d_call: NA
v_call: TRBV5-1
j_call: TRBJ1-1
cdr3_nt: TGCGCCAGCAGCTTGGTAGGGGTGGACACTGAAGCTTTCTTT
cdr3_aa: CASSLVGVDTEAFF

clone_size: NA
d_call: NA
v_call: TRBV6-5
j_call: TRBJ1-6
cdr3_nt: TGTGCCAGCCGGAGTCTAGACAGAGATAATTCACCCCTCCACTTT
cdr3_aa: CASRSLDRDNSPLHF

clone_size: NA
d_call: TRBD2
v_call: TRBV4-2
j_call: TRBJ2-2
cdr3_nt: TGTGCCAGCAGCCAAGATCCCCCAGGGAGGGGCACCGGGGAGCTGTTTTTT
cdr3_aa: CASSQDPPGRGTGELFF

clone_size: NA
d_call: TRBD1
v_call: TRBV7-2
j_call: TRBJ1-4
cdr3_nt: TGTGCCAGCAGCCAGAACCAGGGGGCGCGAGGCGAAAAACTGTTTTTT
cdr3_aa: CASSQNQGARGEKLFF

clone_size: NA
d_call: NA
v_call: TRBV11-2
j_call: TRBJ2-5
cdr3_nt: TGTGCCAGCAGCAAGGACACCCAAGAGACCCAGTACTTC
cdr3_aa: CASSKDTQETQYF

clone_size: NA
d_call: TRBD1
v_call: TRBV29-1
j_call: TRBJ1-1
cdr3_nt: TGCAGCGTCGGACAGGGCAACACTGAAGCTTTCTTT
cdr3_aa: CSVGQGNTEAFF

clone_size: NA
d_call: NA
v_call: TRBV19
j_call: TRBJ1-3
cdr3_nt: TGTGCCAGTAGTACAACATCGGGAAACACCATATATTTT
cdr3_aa: CASSTTSGNTIYF

clone_size: few
d_call: NA
v_call: TRBV6-2/TRBV6-3
j_call: TRBJ1-3
cdr3_nt: TGTGCCAGCAGTACCCATCGCGACACTGGAAACACCATATATTTT
cdr3_aa: CASSTHRDTGNTIYF

clone_size: NA
d_call: NA
v_call: TRBV5-4
j_call: TRBJ2-5
cdr3_nt: TGTGCCAGCACCAGGGACTCGGGGTACCAAGAGACCCAGTACTTC
cdr3_aa: CASTRDSGYQETQYF

clone_size: NA
d_call: NA
v_call: TRBV5-1
j_call: TRBJ1-1
cdr3_nt: TGCGCCAGCAGCATCGGACGGGATAATCCTGAAGCTTTCTTT
cdr3_aa: CASSIGRDNPEAFF

clone_size: NA
d_call: NA
v_call: TRBV3-1/TRBV3-2
j_call: TRBJ1-6
cdr3_nt: TGTGCCAGCAGCCTCCAACAGGGATTCTATAATTCACCCCTCCACTTT
cdr3_aa: CASSLQQGFYNSPLHF

clone_size: NA
d_call: NA
v_call: TRBV2
j_call: TRBJ1-6
cdr3_nt: TGTGCCAGCCTCCAGACATCCTCTTCACCCCTCCACTTT
cdr3_aa: CASLQTSSSPLHF

clone_size: NA
d_call: NA
v_call: TRBV28
j_call: TRBJ1-1
cdr3_nt: TGTGCCAGCACCTTAGCCGGGACTGCTCACACTGAAGCTTTCTTT
cdr3_aa: CASTLAGTAHTEAFF

clone_size: NA
d_call: NA
v_call: TRBV2
j_call: TRBJ1-2
cdr3_nt: TGTGCCAGCGTAGCAGCAGGGAACTATGGCTACACCTTC
cdr3_aa: CASVAAGNYGYTF

clone_size: NA
d_call: TRBD2
v_call: TRBV18
j_call: TRBJ2-5
cdr3_nt: TGTGCCAGCTCACCCGGGAGGGAGAAAGAGACCCAGTACTTC
cdr3_aa: CASSPGREKETQYF

clone_size: NA
d_call: TRBD2
v_call: TRBV15
j_call: TRBJ2-5
cdr3_nt: TGTGCCACCAGCAGATCAACTAGCGCACAAGAGACCCAGTACTTC
cdr3_aa: CATSRSTSAQETQYF

clone_size: NA
d_call: TRBD2
v_call: TRBV5-1
j_call: TRBJ2-3
cdr3_nt: TGCGCCAGCAGCAAACTAGCGGATCCACGGGATACGCAGTATTTT
cdr3_aa: CASSKLADPRDTQYF

clone_size: NA
d_call: NA
v_call: TRBV28
j_call: TRBJ1-2
cdr3_nt: TGTGCCAGCAGTTTTCGCAGATTCGGCTACACCTTC
cdr3_aa: CASSFRRFGYTF

clone_size: NA
d_call: TRBD2
v_call: TRBV2
j_call: TRBJ2-3
cdr3_nt: TGTGCCAGCAGTGGGGACTACACAGATACGCAGTATTTT
cdr3_aa: CASSGDYTDTQYF

clone_size: NA
d_call: NA
v_call: TRBV6-2/TRBV6-3
j_call: TRBJ1-1
cdr3_nt: TGTGCCAGCAGTTACGCCAGGAACACTGAAGCTTTCTTT
cdr3_aa: CASSYARNTEAFF

clone_size: once
d_call: NA
v_call: TRBV6-2/TRBV6-3
j_call: TRBJ1-5
cdr3_nt: TGTGCCAGCAGCAGGGGTTCATATCAGCCCCAGCATTTT
cdr3_aa: CASSRGSYQPQHF

clone_size: few
d_call: TRBD1
v_call: TRBV5-1
j_call: TRBJ1-4
cdr3_nt: TGCGCCAGCAGCTTGCAGGGGGCTGAAAAACTGTTTTTT
cdr3_aa: CASSLQGAEKLFF

clone_size: NA
d_call: NA
v_call: TRBV5-1
j_call: TRBJ1-6
cdr3_nt: TGCGCCAGCAGCTTGGGACAGGATGGAAATTCGTCACCCCTCCACTTT
cdr3_aa: CASSLGQDGNSSPLHF

clone_size: NA
d_call: NA
v_call: TRBV29-1
j_call: TRBJ1-1
cdr3_nt: TGCAGCGCCGCGTGGGGGGTGAGCACTGAAGCTTTCTTT
cdr3_aa: CSAAWGVSTEAFF

clone_size: NA
d_call: TRBD2
v_call: TRBV4-2
j_call: TRBJ2-1
cdr3_nt: TGTGCCAGCAGCCAAGGGCGGGGGGACTACAATGAGCAGTTCTTC
cdr3_aa: CASSQGRGDYNEQFF

clone_size: NA
d_call: TRBD2
v_call: TRBV28
j_call: TRBJ2-5
cdr3_nt: TGTGCCAGCAGTCCTTGGGGACTAGCGGGTGAAGAGACCCAGTACTTC
cdr3_aa: CASSPWGLAGEETQYF

clone_size: NA
d_call: NA
v_call: TRBV9
j_call: TRBJ2-2
cdr3_nt: TGTGCCAGCAGGATCACACCCAACACCGGGGAGCTGTTTTTT
cdr3_aa: CASRITPNTGELFF

clone_size: NA
d_call: TRBD2
v_call: TRBV7-8
j_call: TRBJ2-1
cdr3_nt: TGTGCCAGCAGCTTCAGTTTTAGCGGGAGATTCAATGAGCAGTTCTTC
cdr3_aa: CASSFSFSGRFNEQFF

clone_size: NA
d_call: NA
v_call: TRBV12-3/TRBV12-4
j_call: TRBJ2-3
cdr3_nt: TGTGCCAGCAGTTATCGGGGCACAGATACGCAGTATTTT
cdr3_aa: CASSYRGTDTQYF

clone_size: few
d_call: NA
v_call: TRBV5-1
j_call: TRBJ2-3
cdr3_nt: TGCGCGACCGGGGACTCTTACACAGATACGCAGTATTTT
cdr3_aa: CATGDSYTDTQYF

clone_size: NA
d_call: TRBD1
v_call: TRBV3-1/TRBV3-2
j_call: TRBJ2-7
cdr3_nt: TGTGCCAGCAGTCGGGACAGCGTCTACGAGCAGTACTTC
cdr3_aa: CASSRDSVYEQYF

clone_size: NA
d_call: NA
v_call: TRBV4-1
j_call: TRBJ1-2
cdr3_nt: TGCGCCAGCAGCCAAGATACGGGACAAAGGGGCTACACCTTC
cdr3_aa: CASSQDTGQRGYTF

clone_size: NA
d_call: TRBD1
v_call: TRBV5-1
j_call: TRBJ1-3
cdr3_nt: TGCGCCAGCAGCGCCGGACAGGGGAGAAACACCATATATTTT
cdr3_aa: CASSAGQGRNTIYF

clone_size: few
d_call: TRBD1
v_call: TRBV28
j_call: TRBJ1-1
cdr3_nt: TGTGCCAGCAGTTTACCGGGACAGGGGGCTGGTGAAGCTTTCTTT
cdr3_aa: CASSLPGQGAGEAFF

clone_size: NA
d_call: TRBD2
v_call: TRBV7-9
j_call: TRBJ2-5
cdr3_nt: TGTGCCAGCAGCTTGGGGACTAGCGGTCCGGAGGGCCAGTACTTC
cdr3_aa: CASSLGTSGPEGQYF

clone_size: NA
d_call: NA
v_call: TRBV2
j_call: TRBJ2-5
cdr3_nt: TGTGCCAGCAGTGCGTTGTGGGAGTCGACCCAGTACTTC
cdr3_aa: CASSALWESTQYF

clone_size: NA
d_call: TRBD2
v_call: TRBV2
j_call: TRBJ2-5
cdr3_nt: TGTGCCAGCAGCGGACTAGCGGGGGTATCAGAGACCCAGTACTTC
cdr3_aa: CASSGLAGVSETQYF

clone_size: NA
d_call: TRBD1
v_call: TRBV7-9
j_call: TRBJ1-5
cdr3_nt: TGTGCCAGCAGCTTAGTGACAGGGGATAGCAATCAGCCCCAGCATTTT
cdr3_aa: CASSLVTGDSNQPQHF

clone_size: NA
d_call: NA
v_call: TRBV6-1
j_call: TRBJ2-3
cdr3_nt: TGTGCCAGCAGTGATTTAGCTCGGGACACAGATACGCAGTATTTT
cdr3_aa: CASSDLARDTDTQYF

clone_size: once
d_call: NA
v_call: TRBV5-1
j_call: TRBJ2-2
cdr3_nt: TGCGCCAGCCGGTATGGGGCCACCGGGGAGCTGTTTTTT
cdr3_aa: CASRYGATGELFF

clone_size: NA
d_call: NA
v_call: TRBV6-5
j_call: TRBJ1-1
cdr3_nt: TGTGCCAGCAGGGTTGGCGGGATCACTGAAGCTTTCTTT
cdr3_aa: CASRVGGITEAFF

clone_size: NA
d_call: TRBD1
v_call: TRBV18
j_call: TRBJ1-5
cdr3_nt: TGTGCCAGCTCGATGGACAGGGATCAGCCCCAGCATTTT
cdr3_aa: CASSMDRDQPQHF

clone_size: NA
d_call: NA
v_call: TRBV5-1
j_call: TRBJ1-5
cdr3_nt: TGCGCCAGCAGTCACCATCTCCAACGGGAGGGTCTGCCCCAGCATTTT
cdr3_aa: CASSHHLQREGLPQHF

clone_size: NA
d_call: TRBD2
v_call: TRBV7-8
j_call: TRBJ2-7
cdr3_nt: TGTGCCAGTAGTACGGGACTAGCGGGAGGGAAGGGGGGCGAGCAGTACTTC
cdr3_aa: CASSTGLAGGKGGEQYF

clone_size: NA
d_call: NA
v_call: TRBV6-2/TRBV6-3
j_call: TRBJ1-5
cdr3_nt: TGTGCCAGCAGCCAAACCCTAGCCTTCAGGGGCCGCCAGCCCCAGCATTTT
cdr3_aa: CASSQTLAFRGRQPQHF

clone_size: NA
d_call: TRBD2
v_call: TRBV4-1
j_call: TRBJ2-2
cdr3_nt: TGCGCCAGCAGCCAAGAACCCCAGACTAGCGGGAGGGTGCAGGGGACCGGGGAGCTGTTTTTT
cdr3_aa: CASSQEPQTSGRVQGTGELFF

clone_size: NA
d_call: NA
v_call: TRBV2
j_call: TRBJ2-3
cdr3_nt: TGTGCCACCAACCCGGTAGGCACAGATACGCAGTATTTT
cdr3_aa: CATNPVGTDTQYF

clone_size: NA
d_call: TRBD2
v_call: TRBV18
j_call: TRBJ2-3
cdr3_nt: TGTGCCAGCTCACCACCGGGAGGGCCAGATACGCAGTATTTT
cdr3_aa: CASSPPGGPDTQYF

clone_size: NA
d_call: TRBD2
v_call: TRBV3-1/TRBV3-2
j_call: TRBJ2-3
cdr3_nt: TGTGCCAGCAGCAAACTAGCGGGGTCAGATACGCAGTATTTT
cdr3_aa: CASSKLAGSDTQYF

clone_size: NA
d_call: NA
v_call: TRBV4-1
j_call: TRBJ2-5
cdr3_nt: TGCGCCAGCAGCCAAGGGAACGGACAGATCCGGGGAAAGACCCAGTACTTC
cdr3_aa: CASSQGNGQIRGKTQYF

clone_size: NA
d_call: NA
v_call: TRBV4-1
j_call: TRBJ1-2
cdr3_nt: TGCGCCAGCAGCCAAGATACCGGAGTTAACTATGGCTACACCTTC
cdr3_aa: CASSQDTGVNYGYTF

clone_size: NA
d_call: NA
v_call: TRBV4-1
j_call: TRBJ2-7
cdr3_nt: TGCGCCAGCAGCCAAGTGGCAGGGAATCCCTACGAGCAGTACTTC
cdr3_aa: CASSQVAGNPYEQYF

clone_size: NA
d_call: NA
v_call: TRBV2
j_call: TRBJ1-1
cdr3_nt: TGTGCCGGGAGAGGGGAGGGTGAAGCTTTCTTT
cdr3_aa: CAGRGEGEAFF

clone_size: NA
d_call: NA
v_call: TRBV6-1
j_call: TRBJ1-3
cdr3_nt: TGTGCCAGCAGTGTGGGGCTACTCCTCTCTGGAAACACCATATATTTT
cdr3_aa: CASSVGLLLSGNTIYF

clone_size: NA
d_call: NA
v_call: TRBV11-1
j_call: TRBJ1-1
cdr3_nt: TGTGCCAGCACAAATCAGGCGAACACTGAAGCTTTCTTT
cdr3_aa: CASTNQANTEAFF

clone_size: few
d_call: NA
v_call: TRBV20-1
j_call: TRBJ2-3
cdr3_nt: TGCAGTGCTAGTCCCTTTGGGGGAGGTACTAAGGCGGGAACAGATACGCAGTATTTT
cdr3_aa: CSASPFGGGTKAGTDTQYF

clone_size: NA
d_call: NA
v_call: TRBV7-2
j_call: TRBJ2-1
cdr3_nt: TGTGCCAGCAGCCCCCAGCGGAGCCTCTTTAATGAGCAGTTCTTC
cdr3_aa: CASSPQRSLFNEQFF

clone_size: NA
d_call: TRBD2
v_call: TRBV5-1
j_call: TRBJ2-5
cdr3_nt: TGCGCCAGCAGCTCCAGGACTAGCGGGTCTTCAGAGACCCAGTACTTC
cdr3_aa: CASSSRTSGSSETQYF